What follows are 27 T cell receptor beta chains derived from one specimen sequenced in a study of glioma-infiltrating T cells. Using RNA template, CDR3s of TCR alpha and beta were amplified with iRepertoire arm-PCR. One entry per CDR3 protein results from TCRdb running MiXCR on the multiplex PCR reads. The repertoire has approximately 140,000 distinct CDR3 sequences, about 25% of them found once; the top ten carry about a quarter. Sequenced: glioma tissue, nonneoplastic brain tissue, or PBMCs (not recorded which). The receptors shown here come from a human donor with low-grade glioma or glioblastoma, undergoing nonglioma brain surgery, or in good health (not recorded which).

V and J are TRBV19 and TRBJ2-3; weak D call: TRBD2 (5 bases). The CDR3 consists of 13 residues. The germline CDR1 and CDR2 sequences are LNHDA and SQIVND (reference sequence). Trimming cost V 5 bases and J 6 bases, with 12 bases left between them. CDR3 in amino acids: CASSPPPGDTQYF. The CDR3 DNA follows: TGTGCCAGTAGTCCTCCTCCGGGGGATACGCAGTATTTT.

This clonotype has only one observation. A read error may explain this, as a much larger clone is one base away. The rearrangement joins TRBV25-1 to TRBJ1-2, with a tentative D call TRBD1 (6 bases). V shed 4 bases and J shed 7 bases, with 13 bases lying between them. Germline CDR1 is MGHDK and CDR2 is SYGVNS. The CDR3 is 13 residues long. CDR3 loop: CASSGQVESGYTF. CDR3 bases: TGTGCCAGCAGTGGACAGGTGGAGAGTGGCTACACCTTC.

The V gene is TRBV24-1, the J gene TRBJ1-1, with 9 bases aligning to TRBD1. V shed 7 bases, J shed 3 bases, and the junction held 5 bases outside the gene matches. This CDR3 has 14 amino acids. In germline, CDR1 is KGHDR, CDR2 SFDVKD. CDR3 sequence reads: CATSTGGRYTEAFF. CDR3 DNA sequence: TGTGCCACCAGCACAGGGGGCAGGTACACTGAAGCTTTCTTT.

J is TRBJ2-1 and V is TRBV5-4; tentatively, D is TRBD1 or TRBD2 (6 bases each). The CDR3 is 15 residues long. The V and J ends lost 4 bases and 2 bases respectively, with 13 bases between them. Germline V CDR1 and CDR2: SGHNT, YYREEE (reference sequence). The CDR3 loop is CASSTSRGPYNEQFF. CDR3 DNA sequence: TGTGCCAGCAGCACTAGCCGGGGGCCCTACAATGAGCAGTTCTTC.

This clonotype was seen many times. This chain joins TRBV7-2 and TRBJ1-5, with D hard to call. Between the trimmed V and J ends, which lost 6 bases and 0 bases, there was a span of 15 bases. CDR1 and CDR2 (germline): SGHTA, FQGNSA. There are 16 residues in the CDR3. The CDR3 here is CASSLAWEYSNQPQHF. For the CDR3, the DNA is TGTGCCAGCAGTCTAGCGTGGGAGTATAGCAATCAGCCCCAGCATTTT. The full variable domain, rest sourced from reference TRBV7-2 and TRBJ1-5, is GAGVSQSPSNKVTEKGKDVELRCDPISGHTALYWYRQSLGQGLEFLIYFQGNSAPDKSGLPSDRFSAERTGGSVSTLTIQRTQQEDSAVYLCASSLAWEYSNQPQHFGDGTRLSIL.

This chain links TRBV6-4 with TRBJ1-5; no clear D. CDR3 length: 14 amino acids. V lost 1 base and J 6 bases, leaving 10 bases between the germline ends. Germline values: CDR1 MRHNA, CDR2 SNTAGT. The CDR3 DNA reads TGTGCCAGCAGTGACTTGGCTGGCGGTCAGCCCCAGCATTTT. It specifies CASSDLAGGQPQHF.

In this sample, this clonotype turned up many times. The V gene is TRBV2, the J gene TRBJ1-1; 8 nucleotides match TRBD1. V was pared by 7 bases and J by 7 bases, with 11 bases of the junction left unmatched. This CDR3 is built from 14 residues. The germline V gene has CDR1 SNHLY and CDR2 FYNNEI. CDR3 nucleotide sequence: TGTGCCAGCAATGGAGGACAGGGTTTAGGTGAAGCTTTCTTT. Protein: CASNGGQGLGEAFF.

This chain joins TRBV10-3 and TRBJ2-7; no clear D. V lost 2 bases to trimming and J lost 2 bases, with 4 bases between them. This CDR3 is built from 12 residues. The germline V gene has CDR1 ENHRY and CDR2 SYGVKD. The CDR3 here is CAISETAYEQYV. For the CDR3, the DNA is TGTGCCATCAGTGAGACAGCCTACGAGCAGTACGTC.

The table lists this clonotype with a few counts. The chain has TRBV11-2 and TRBJ2-1; tentative D call: TRBD1 (5 bases). The V gene lost 0 bases and the J gene lost 3 bases, with 9 bases spanning the gap. The CDR3 is made up of 15 amino acids. Germline loops: CDR1 SGHAT, CDR2 FQNNGV. In nucleotides, the CDR3 is TGTGCCAGCAGCTTAGATGGGGCAGACTACAATGAGCAGTTCTTC. Amino acid sequence: CASSLDGADYNEQFF.

This clonotype was observed a few times. This rearrangement joins TRBV5-1 to TRBJ2-7; D remains unclear. The CDR3 is made up of 14 amino acids. Trimming took off 0 bases at V and 3 bases at J, with 10 bases between the two ends. The V gene's germline CDR1 is SGHRS and CDR2 YFSETQ. CDR3 in amino acids: CASSLGPGNYEQYV. CDR3 DNA: TGCGCCAGCAGCTTGGGGCCTGGGAACTACGAGCAGTACGTC.

This clonotype was seen a handful of times. The chain has TRBV3-1 and TRBJ1-5; no reliable D call. V gave up 0 bases and J gave up 9 bases, with 15 bases separating them. Germline CDR1 LGHDT, CDR2 YNNKEL (reference sequence). This CDR3 has 15 residues. The CDR3 nucleotides read TGTGCCAGCAGCCAAGATAGGACTCCCCTCCGGCCCCAGCATTTT. The encoded protein is CASSQDRTPLRPQHF.

The chain combines TRBV3-1 with TRBJ2-1; TRBD2 aligns across 10 bases. In germline, CDR1 is LGHDT, CDR2 YNNKEL (reference sequence). This CDR3 has 16 residues. V shed 1 base, J shed 8 bases, and the junction held 8 bases outside the gene matches. CDR3 sequence: CASSQGVSGGVHEQFF. Written as DNA, the CDR3 is TGTGCCAGCAGCCAAGGGGTGAGCGGGGGGGTCCATGAGCAGTTCTTC.

This clonotype appeared a few times. V gene TRBV7-9 combines with J gene TRBJ1-1, with a possible D match to TRBD1 (6 bases). The CDR3 runs 14 residues. Looked up from germline, CDR1 is SEHNR and CDR2 is FQNEAQ (reference sequence). The V end lost 5 bases, the J end lost 3 bases, and 13 bases lay between the germline ends. The CDR3 here is CASSPQGWDTEAFF. The CDR3 bases are TGTGCCAGCAGCCCCCAGGGGTGGGACACTGAAGCTTTCTTT.

To note about this clonotype: Relative to the germline gene, one junction end is altered; a read error may explain this. The rearrangement uses TRBV27 and TRBJ1-2; D is possibly TRBD1 (5 bases). This CDR3 has 13 amino acids. Germline CDR1 reads MNHEY; CDR2 reads SMNVEV (reference sequence). The CDR3 region is CASSFEGTVGYTF. CDR3 coding DNA: TGCGCCAGCAGCTTCGAGGGGACCGTCGGCTACACCTTC.

The genes are TRBV7-2 and TRBJ2-3, with TRBD1 identical over 7 bases. V lost 1 base, J lost 4 bases, and 2 bases stayed unmatched. The V gene's germline CDR1 is SGHTA and CDR2 FQGNSA. The CDR3 extends over 14 amino acids. The CDR3 sequence: CASSLGGGADTQYF. DNA for the CDR3: TGTGCCAGCAGCTTAGGAGGGGGCGCAGATACGCAGTATTTT.

This clonotype was counted between two and nine times. The V call is TRBV2, the J call TRBJ2-5; tentatively, D is TRBD1 or TRBD2 (5 bases each). The CDR3 consists of 13 residues. Trimming pared 4 bases from V and 2 bases from J, leaving 8 bases between. Germline V gives CDR1 SNHLY, CDR2 FYNNEI. CDR3 sequence: CASSVEGQETQYF. CDR3 DNA sequence: TGTGCCAGCAGTGTCGAGGGGCAAGAGACCCAGTACTTC.

About this clonotype: This may come from a read error, since a much larger clone is one base off. This chain uses TRBV27 with TRBJ2-3, with TRBD1 matching over 7 bases. CDR3 size: 17 residues. Per germline, CDR1 MNHEY and CDR2 SMNVEV (reference sequence). The CDR3 nucleotides are TGTGACAGCAGCTCCAGCTACGGGACAGCTCAGTCAGATACGCAGTATTTT. It is translated as CDSSSSYGTAQSDTQYF.

Note on this clonotype: A junction end diverges from the germline sequence, so it may reflect a read error. This chain links TRBV7-2 with TRBJ1-2; possibly TRBD1 for D (6 bases). CDR1 and CDR2 (germline): SGHTA, FQGNSA. CDR3 length: 14 amino acids. The CDR3 reads CASSLGAGDYGYAF. Here the CDR3 DNA reads TGTGCCAGCAGCTTAGGGGCAGGGGACTATGGCTACGCCTTC.

The rearrangement joins TRBV12-3 or TRBV12-4 to TRBJ1-1; TRBD1 aligns across 10 bases. CDR3 size: 16 residues. J was trimmed by 0 bases and V by 5 bases; bases with no gene match: 6. Here the CDR3 reads CASSAPGTGVNTEAFF. CDR3 sequence (DNA): TGTGCCAGCAGTGCTCCGGGGACAGGGGTGAACACTGAAGCTTTCTTT.

This clonotype has only a few counts. The chain employs TRBV7-9 and TRBJ2-1; 11 bases are shared with TRBD1. CDR1 is SEHNR, CDR2 FQNEAQ, per germline (reference sequence). The CDR3 sequence is 17 residues long. J was trimmed by 4 bases and V by 0 bases; bases with no gene match: 5. The CDR3 nucleotides read TGTGCCAGCAGCTTAGCATCCGGGACAGGGGGATACAATGAGCAGTTCTTC. Translated, it gives CASSLASGTGGYNEQFF. Combining the CDR3 with reference TRBV7-9 and TRBJ2-1 gives the whole variable domain DTGVSQNPRHKITKRGQNVTFRCDPISEHNRLYWYRQTLGQGPEFLTYFQNEAQLEKSRLLSDRFSAERPKGSFSTLEIQRTEQGDSAMYLCASSLASGTGGYNEQFFGPGTRLTVL.

This clonotype has ten or more counts. This rearrangement joins TRBV4-1 to TRBJ2-3; D is unclear. V was clipped by 0 bases and J by 0 bases, with 10 bases between them. CDR1 is MGHRA and CDR2 is YSYEKL in the germline V gene. The CDR3 has 16 residues. The CDR3 reads CASSQEEDPSTDTQYF. In DNA form, the CDR3 reads TGCGCCAGCAGCCAAGAAGAGGACCCTAGCACAGATACGCAGTATTTT.

The chain links TRBV20-1 to TRBJ1-1; TRBD1 matches at 7 bases. The junction had 5 bases not matched to a gene; V was cut back by 1 base and J by 3 bases. The CDR3 runs 14 residues. From germline, CDR1 is DFQATT and CDR2 SNEGSKA (reference sequence). The CDR3 DNA reads as TGCAGTGCTAGAGTCGCGGGACAGTACACTGAAGCTTTCTTT. The encoded protein is CSARVAGQYTEAFF.

This clonotype appeared many times. The V gene is TRBV6-1, the J gene TRBJ2-7, with D unclear. The CDR3 sequence is 14 residues long. The V and J ends lost 5 bases and 0 bases respectively, with 11 bases between them. From germline, CDR1 is MNHNS and CDR2 SASEGT. The CDR3 is CASSFSRSSYEQYV. As DNA, the CDR3 is TGTGCCAGCAGTTTTTCGCGGAGCTCCTACGAGCAGTACGTC.

The chain has TRBV11-2 and TRBJ1-1; maybe TRBD1 (6 bases). This CDR3 comprises 14 residues. Germline-derived CDR1 and CDR2 are SGHAT and FQNNGV. The V end was cut by 5 bases, the J end by 0 bases, with 10 bases between. The CDR3, as DNA: TGTGCCAGCAGCAACAGGGAGTTGAACACTGAAGCTTTCTTT. It codes for CASSNRELNTEAFF.

With regard to this clonotype: One junction end does not reproduce the germline sequence, and a read error may be involved. The chain has TRBV6-1 and TRBJ2-1; 11 bases fit TRBD2. Germline-derived CDR1 and CDR2 are MNHNS and SASEGT. There are 17 residues in the CDR3. The CDR3 loop is CASRTRYSGGADNEKFF. The CDR3 DNA is TGTGCCAGCAGAACCCGTTATAGCGGGGGGGCCGACAATGAGAAGTTCTTC.

Worth noting for this clonotype: This may stem from a read error, because a much larger clone lies one nucleotide away. The chain carries TRBV24-1 and TRBJ1-5, with D maybe TRBD1 (5 bases). Germline values: CDR1 KGHDR, CDR2 SFDVKD. Trimming took 5 bases from V and 4 from J, leaving 8 bases between them. The CDR3 runs 13 residues. The CDR3 protein is CATSGSGNQPQHF. The CDR3 DNA follows: TGTGCCACCAGTGGCTCAGGGAATCAGCCCCAGCATTTT.

This clonotype was recorded many times. The chain carries TRBV27 and TRBJ2-1; D is tentatively TRBD1 or TRBD2 (5 bases each). The CDR3 spans 15 residues. V was cut by 3 bases and J by 10 bases, with 19 bases left in between. Germline-derived CDR1 and CDR2 are MNHEY and SMNVEV (reference sequence). The CDR3 nucleotides are TGTGCCAGCAGTTTTGTGGGGACCCCGGTTCCGGAGCAGTTCTTC. Translated: CASSFVGTPVPEQFF.